This entry describes one TCR beta chain. The CDR3 is made up of 14 amino acids. The V end lost 1 base, the J end lost 0 bases, and 6 bases lay between the germline ends. Germline V lookup: CDR1 MNHNS, CDR2 SASEGT. The sample is drawn from a study of T cell changes during pregnancy in multiple sclerosis. Measured with immunoSEQ multiplex PCR; TCRdb has only the in-frame clones, and not every one. The profile shows around 68,000 clones, about nine tenths of them singletons. Sequenced material: peripheral blood, taken after pregnancy. The source of this sequence is a female donor in good health, enrolled as a control in a pregnancy study. The chain combines TRBV6-1 with TRBJ1-2, with D hard to call. CDR3 residues: CASSEGATNYGYTF. CDR3 coding DNA: TGTGCCAGCAGTGAAGGAGCGACTAACTATGGCTACACCTTC.